The 25 T cell receptor beta chains presented below share a single source sample, sequenced in a study of blood T cell repertoires in COVID-19 (TCRdb year 2020). The library relied on the immunoSEQ multiplex PCR assay. TCRdb took over this immuneACCESS table, retaining in-frame rearrangements with V and J assigned. Such tables are incomplete; in checked studies, under half of the missing clones stem from an unresolved V gene, and the remainder is unexplained. This sample is represented by about 250,000 clones; about 79% of them were singletons. More than 7% of the sample goes to the ten largest clones. The sample was peripheral blood. The receptor set was obtained from a man older than 75 with acute or convalescent COVID-19.

The chain joins TRBV4-2 to TRBJ2-2, with 9 bases matching TRBD2. Germline loops: CDR1 LGHNA, CDR2 YNFKEQ. The V segment lost 0 bases and the J segment 0 bases; nucleotides outside the gene matches: 5. The length of the CDR3 is 18 residues. CDR3 nucleotides: TGTGCCAGCAGCCAAGATACGGCGGGGGGGACGAACACCGGGGAGCTGTTTTTT. Encoded protein: CASSQDTAGGTNTGELFF.

The V gene is TRBV3-1 (or the pseudogene TRBV3-2), the J gene TRBJ1-2; 7 bases line up with TRBD1. Germline V gene lookup returns CDR1 LGHDT and CDR2 YNNKEL (reference sequence). This CDR3 region has 15 residues. Losses at the gene ends were 4 bases for V and 8 bases for J; bases not matched to a gene: 13. Here the CDR3 DNA reads TGTGCCAGCAGCCCGGGACAGAAAGATGCCGGGGGCTACACCTTC. Amino acids: CASSPGQKDAGGYTF.

The J gene is TRBJ2-3, the V gene TRBV5-1; possible D gene TRBD1, 6 bases. Germline V gene sequence: CDR1 SGHRS, CDR2 YFSETQ. Deletions cut 7 bases from V and 2 bases from J, with 8 bases between. This CDR3 comprises 12 residues. The CDR3 is CASGGLTDTQYF. The CDR3 DNA reads TGCGCCAGCGGGGGCCTCACAGATACGCAGTATTTT. The full variable domain, in which reference TRBV5-1 and TRBJ2-3 provide the parts outside the CDR3, is KAGVTQTPRYLIKTRGQQVTLSCSPISGHRSVSWYQQTPGQGLQFLFEYFSETQRNKGNFPGRFSGRQFSNSRSEMNVSTLELGDSALYLCASGGLTDTQYFGPGTRLTVL.

The chain carries TRBV18 and TRBJ1-5, with TRBD1 as a possible D gene (5 bases). The CDR3 is 15 residues long. Trimming cost V 3 bases and J 7 bases, with 16 bases left between them. The germline CDR1 and CDR2 sequences are KGHSH and LQKENI. The CDR3 sequence is CASSPGGEVKQPQHF. The CDR3 DNA is TGTGCCAGCTCACCGGGAGGGGAGGTCAAACAGCCCCAGCATTTT.

The chain carries TRBV11-2 and TRBJ1-2; 8 bases fit TRBD1. With 4 bases clipped from V and 6 bases from J, the junction kept 10 bases outside the gene matches. The CDR3 extends over 15 amino acids. Per germline, CDR1 SGHAT and CDR2 FQNNGV. Written as DNA, the CDR3 is TGTGCCAGCAGCTCACTTCGGAAGACAGGGGATGGCTACACCTTC. Amino acid sequence: CASSSLRKTGDGYTF.

This rearrangement joins TRBV3-1 (or the pseudogene TRBV3-2) to TRBJ1-2; TRBD1 matches 7 bases. V trimming: 4 bases; J trimming: 1 base; junction bases outside the gene matches: 3. Germline V gene sequence: CDR1 LGHDT, CDR2 YNNKEL (reference sequence). This CDR3 region has 14 residues. The CDR3 DNA reads as TGTGCCAGCAGCCTGCAGGGGGGTAACTATGGCTACACCTTC. Its protein product is CASSLQGGNYGYTF.

The rearrangement uses TRBV6-5 and TRBJ2-2; 8 bases are a match to TRBD1. The CDR3 sequence is 14 residues long. The germline V gene has CDR1 MNHEY and CDR2 SVGAGI. V shed 8 bases, J shed 3 bases, and the junction held 5 bases outside the gene matches. CDR3 residues: CASSRTGYTGELFF. The CDR3 DNA sequence: TGTGCCAGCTCGAGGACAGGGTACACCGGGGAGCTGTTTTTT.

This clone appeared a single time. The rearrangement joins TRBV10-3 to TRBJ1-1; a weak D match, TRBD1 (6 bases). Germline CDR1 and CDR2: ENHRY and SYGVKD. This CDR3 is built from 16 residues. V was pared by 7 bases and J by 1 base, with 19 bases between. The DNA of the CDR3 is TGTGCCATCACCACGAGCATTGGACAGCCGAACACTGAAGCTTTCTTT. Translation gives CAITTSIGQPNTEAFF.

The V call is TRBV7-8, the J call TRBJ1-1; D uncertain. V lost 5 bases and J 3 bases, leaving 13 bases between the germline ends. CDR1 is SGHVS, CDR2 FQNEAQ, per germline. CDR3 length: 14 residues. This chain's CDR3 is CASSLAGSYTEAFF. The CDR3 DNA is TGTGCCAGCAGCCTGGCAGGTTCCTACACTGAAGCTTTCTTT.

The chain recombines TRBV2 with TRBJ2-5; unclear D gene. V was clipped by 2 bases and J by 5 bases, with 15 bases between them. CDR3 size: 15 residues. Germline V CDR1 and CDR2: SNHLY, FYNNEI. CDR3 loop: CASSEWQALAETQYF. In nucleotides, the CDR3 is TGTGCCAGCAGTGAATGGCAGGCCCTTGCGGAGACCCAGTACTTC.

The chain uses TRBV14 and TRBJ2-2, with D possibly matching TRBD2 (6 bases). V dropped 4 bases and J dropped 2 bases, with 11 bases sitting between them. The CDR3 consists of 15 residues. Germline values: CDR1 SGHDN, CDR2 FVKESK. The CDR3 loop is CASSPPGLNTGELFF. In DNA form, the CDR3 reads TGTGCCAGCAGCCCTCCGGGACTTAACACCGGGGAGCTGTTTTTT. Full variable domain (rest looked up from reference TRBV14 and TRBJ2-2): EAGVTQFPSHSVIEKGQTVTLRCDPISGHDNLYWYRRVMGKEIKFLLHFVKESKQDESGMPNNRFLAERTGGTYSTLKVQPAELEDSGVYFCASSPPGLNTGELFFGEGSRLTVL.

This clone has a count of ten or more. The chain carries TRBV7-9 and TRBJ2-1; D perhaps matches TRBD1 (5 bases). V was cut by 4 bases and J by 6 bases, with 16 bases left in between. The CDR3 has 15 residues. Germline loops: CDR1 SEHNR, CDR2 FQNEAQ (reference sequence). As DNA, the CDR3 is TGTGCCAGCAGCTACATCAGGGAAACAGGCAATGAGCAGTTCTTC. Protein product: CASSYIRETGNEQFF.

The V and J genes are TRBV5-1 and TRBJ2-7; 8 nucleotides agree with TRBD1. Germline lookup yields CDR1 SGHRS and CDR2 YFSETQ. The J segment lost 3 bases and the V segment lost 4 bases, leaving 12 bases of the junction unmatched. The CDR3 length is 16 residues. The CDR3 is CASSVPLRQGIYEQYF. The CDR3 nucleotides read TGCGCCAGCAGCGTACCCTTGAGACAGGGGATCTACGAGCAGTACTTC.

This clone appeared once. The chain uses TRBV7-8 and TRBJ1-5; a weak D match, TRBD1 (6 bases). This CDR3 has 14 residues. CDR1 is SGHVS, CDR2 FQNEAQ, per germline. V lost 5 bases to trimming and J lost 4 bases, with 12 bases between them. CDR3 bases: TGTGCCAGCAGCCCGAATACAGGGAATCAGCCCCAGCATTTT. Amino acids: CASSPNTGNQPQHF.

The chain uses TRBV19 and TRBJ1-5, with 10 bases fitting TRBD1. This CDR3 is 15 amino acids long. From germline, CDR1 is LNHDA and CDR2 SQIVND (reference sequence). After removal of 5 bases from V and 4 bases from J, the junction contained 5 bases not matched to a gene. CDR3 amino acids: CASSPGQGVNQPQHF. The CDR3 nucleotides are TGTGCCAGTAGTCCCGGACAGGGGGTTAATCAGCCCCAGCATTTT.

The chain is built from TRBV5-4 and TRBJ2-1; weak D call: TRBD2 (5 bases). This CDR3 has 15 amino acids. The V end lost 5 bases, the J end lost 1 base, and 13 bases lay between the germline ends. The germline V gene has CDR1 SGHNT and CDR2 YYREEE (reference sequence). For the CDR3, the DNA is TGTGCCAGCAGTGCAGACCCGGGGTCCTACAATGAGCAGTTCTTC. It codes for CASSADPGSYNEQFF.

This chain links TRBV5-4 with TRBJ2-5, with 11 nucleotides matching TRBD2. The CDR3 runs to 15 residues. After removal of 5 bases from V and 4 bases from J, the junction contained 7 bases not matched to a gene. Germline V gene sequence: CDR1 SGHNT, CDR2 YYREEE (reference sequence). In nucleotides, the CDR3 is TGTGCCAGCAGAGTTATAGCGGGAGGGGGAGAGACCCAGTACTTC. Its protein product is CASRVIAGGGETQYF.

The rearrangement uses TRBV3-1 (or the pseudogene TRBV3-2) and TRBJ1-1; D remains unclear. The CDR3 contains 14 residues. Trimming removed 7 bases at V and 1 base at J, with 13 bases between. In germline, CDR1 is LGHDT, CDR2 YNNKEL (reference sequence). In DNA form, the CDR3 reads TGTGCCAGCACTCTAACACCAGGGAACACTGAAGCTTTCTTT. Translation gives CASTLTPGNTEAFF.

The sample holds one count of this clone. This rearrangement joins TRBV10-3 to TRBJ2-7, with a weak D call TRBD1 (5 bases). The V gene's germline CDR1 is ENHRY and CDR2 SYGVKD. The V end was cut by 3 bases, the J end by 3 bases, with 6 bases between. This CDR3 is built from 12 residues. The CDR3 DNA reads as TGTGCCATCAGTGACGACAGCTACGAGCAGTACTTC. The encoded protein is CAISDDSYEQYF.

CDR3 protein: CASRHPDYLRVLNEKLFF. The CDR3 DNA reads as TGTGCCAGCAGGCATCCGGACTACCTCCGGGTACTTAATGAAAAACTGTTTTTT. This rearrangement joins TRBV9 to TRBJ1-4; no reliable D call. V was pared by 5 bases and J by 4 bases, with 24 bases between. The germline CDR1 and CDR2 sequences are SGDLS and YYNGEE. The CDR3 has 18 residues.

This chain links TRBV6-5 with TRBJ2-2; TRBD1 aligns across 12 bases. This CDR3 contains 15 residues. In germline, CDR1 is MNHEY, CDR2 SVGAGI. Trimming removed 6 bases from V and 7 bases from J; junction bases left unmatched: 6. CDR3 nucleotides: TGTGCCAGCAGCCCCCGGGACAGGGGGCACGGGGAGCTGTTTTTT. This translates into CASSPRDRGHGELFF.

The chain carries TRBV18 and TRBJ1-5; 9 bases are a match to TRBD1. The CDR3 totals 16 residues. After removal of 1 base from V and 1 base from J, the junction contained 2 bases not matched to a gene. The germline gives CDR1 KGHSH, CDR2 LQKENI. The chain's CDR3 is CASSPLGQGSNQPQHF. CDR3 DNA: TGTGCCAGCTCACCACTTGGACAGGGGAGCAATCAGCCCCAGCATTTT.

This rearrangement joins TRBV5-4 to TRBJ2-1; TRBD1 matches at 8 bases. The CDR3 spans 14 residues. Germline V gene sequence: CDR1 SGHNT, CDR2 YYREEE (reference sequence). V lost 2 bases to trimming and J lost 9 bases; unmatched junction nucleotides: 7. The CDR3 coding sequence is TGTGCCAGCAGCTTACAATCACAGGGGGGTGAGCAGTTCTTC. Translating gives CASSLQSQGGEQFF. The entire variable domain, with the rest obtained from reference TRBV5-4 and TRBJ2-1, is as follows: ETGVTQSPTHLIKTRGQQVTLRCSSQSGHNTVSWYQQALGQGPQFIFQYYREEENGRGNFPPRFSGLQFPNYSSELNVNALELDDSALYLCASSLQSQGGEQFFGPGTRLTVL.

In its sample, this clone was seen once. The chain carries TRBV27 and TRBJ1-6, with 7 bases matching TRBD1. Germline CDR1 and CDR2: MNHEY and SMNVEV (reference sequence). The CDR3 runs 13 residues. V lost 3 bases, J lost 13 bases, and 6 bases stayed unmatched. CDR3 coding DNA: TGTGCCAGCAGTTTCTCAACAGGGGCCCCCCTCCACTTT. It is translated as CASSFSTGAPLHF.

The chain joins TRBV5-6 to TRBJ2-3; 15 positions agree with TRBD2. This CDR3 has 16 amino acids. Germline assignment: CDR1 SGHDT and CDR2 YYEEEE. With 4 bases clipped from V and 7 bases from J, the junction kept 7 bases outside the gene matches. The CDR3 DNA reads TGTGCCAGCAGCCGTGGGACTAGCGGGGGGATATATACGCAGTATTTT. Translated: CASSRGTSGGIYTQYF.